The 2 T cell receptor beta chains below come from one sample, sequenced in a study of blood T cell repertoires in COVID-19 (dated by TCRdb to 2018 to 2021). Receptors were amplified or captured by the immunoSEQ multiplex PCR assay. The table comes from immuneACCESS by way of TCRdb, which keeps in-frame sequences with V and J called. Part of the clones is missing from these tables; in studies checked, under half for an unresolved V gene and the rest for unknown reasons. The sample contains tens of thousands of clones, over 65% of them found a single time. The leading ten clones occupy 3% to 4.5% of the sample. Sequenced material: peripheral blood. The receptors originated from a man aged 70 or older with COVID-19, enrolled during active disease.

The rearrangement joins TRBV7-2 to TRBJ2-7; 7 bases are shared with TRBD1. CDR1 and CDR2 (germline): SGHTA, FQGNSA. After removal of 2 bases from V and 2 bases from J, the junction contained 9 bases not matched to a gene. The CDR3 has 16 residues. The CDR3 here is CASSLSPPGQTYEQYF. The CDR3 nucleotides read TGTGCCAGCAGCTTAAGTCCGCCGGGACAGACCTACGAGCAGTACTTC.

The chain recombines TRBV7-8 with TRBJ2-7; 11 bases map to TRBD2. The germline V gene encodes CDR1 SGHVS and CDR2 FQNEAQ. The CDR3 runs to 17 residues. V was clipped by 3 bases and J by 7 bases; unmatched bases: 14. The CDR3 region has the DNA TGTGCCAGCAGCTTTCCCTCGACGACTAGCGGGGTAGTAGAGCAGTACTTC. Encoded protein: CASSFPSTTSGVVEQYF.